This is a list of T cell receptor beta chains from one sample in a study of cytomegalovirus exposure and HLA in healthy donors. Produced via immunoSEQ multiplex PCR; TCRdb's table is partial and in-frame only. The table records fewer than 95,000 clones, 85% of them present only once. The specimen sequenced was PBMCs. These receptors were obtained from a man aged 40-49 years in good health and CMV-seropositive. CDR3s include the opening cysteine and the closing phenylalanine or tryptophan. The D gene is left open where the match is weak. Size tells how often a clone was seen (once, few, many) or the class of an expanded clone, and some rows leave it out.

v_gene,abundance,j_gene,d_gene,CDR3aa,CDR3nt
TRBV5-6,NA,TRBJ2-3,NA,CASSLVETRRDTQYF,TGTGCCAGCAGCTTGGTGGAGACTAGAAGGGATACGCAGTATTTT
TRBV5-1,NA,TRBJ2-1,NA,CASSSGGSSYNEQFF,TGCGCCAGCAGCTCCGGCGGTAGCTCCTACAATGAGCAGTTCTTC
TRBV5-4,few,TRBJ2-1,NA,CASSFLENEQFF,TGTGCCAGCAGCTTTTTAGAAAATGAGCAGTTCTTC
TRBV2,NA,TRBJ1-6,NA,CASRDNGYNSPLHF,TGTGCCAGCAGGGACAACGGGTATAATTCACCCCTCCACTTT
TRBV9,NA,TRBJ1-2,TRBD1,CASSVETHRGEGYTF,TGTGCCAGCAGCGTAGAAACCCACAGGGGCGAAGGCTACACCTTC
TRBV7-8,NA,TRBJ2-7,TRBD1,CASSLARTGLNYEQYF,TGTGCCAGCAGCTTAGCTAGGACAGGGTTGAACTACGAGCAGTACTTC
TRBV10-3,NA,TRBJ2-7,TRBD2,CAIGAGDGYEQYF,TGTGCCATCGGGGCGGGAGATGGTTACGAGCAGTACTTC
TRBV6-1,NA,TRBJ1-4,NA,CASSRRQFDNEKLFF,TGTGCCAGCAGTCGTAGACAGTTCGATAATGAAAAACTGTTTTTT
TRBV6-1,NA,TRBJ2-2,TRBD2,CASRGAGGRTGELFF,TGTGCCAGCAGGGGTGCGGGAGGGCGCACCGGGGAGCTGTTTTTT
TRBV7-2,NA,TRBJ2-5,NA,CASSLNYHGETQYF,TGTGCCAGCAGCTTAAACTATCACGGGGAGACCCAGTACTTC
TRBV9,NA,TRBJ2-1,TRBD2,CASSVSGGNYNEQFF,TGTGCCAGCAGCGTGAGCGGGGGAAACTACAATGAGCAGTTCTTC
TRBV7-8,NA,TRBJ2-7,TRBD1,CASSLRTGFGEQYF,TGTGCCAGCAGCCTCAGGACAGGGTTCGGCGAGCAGTACTTC
TRBV10-2,NA,TRBJ2-3,TRBD2,CASQRTSGGSSTDTQYF,TGCGCCAGCCAGAGGACTAGCGGGGGGTCTAGCACAGATACGCAGTATTTT
TRBV7-8,NA,TRBJ2-7,TRBD2,CASSLVTAGRGAHSYEQYF,TGTGCCAGCAGCTTAGTCACAGCGGGAAGGGGTGCCCACTCCTACGAGCAGTACTTC
TRBV10-2,few,TRBJ1-1,TRBD1,CASRTGAIMNTEAFF,TGCGCCAGCAGGACAGGGGCAATCATGAACACTGAAGCTTTCTTT
TRBV5-1,NA,TRBJ2-1,TRBD2,CASSLGLAGGRDEQFF,TGCGCCAGCAGCTTGGGACTAGCGGGAGGGCGAGATGAGCAGTTCTTC
TRBV4-2,once,TRBJ2-7,NA,CASSQASGQTYEQYF,TGTGCCAGCAGCCAAGCGTCCGGACAGACCTACGAGCAGTACTTC
TRBV19,NA,TRBJ1-1,TRBD1,CASSPGQGLSEAFF,TGTGCCAGTAGTCCGGGACAGGGGTTATCTGAAGCTTTCTTT
TRBV10-2,NA,TRBJ2-7,NA,CASSDRWGGPYEQYF,TGCGCCAGCAGCGATCGTTGGGGGGGCCCTTACGAGCAGTACTTC
TRBV19,NA,TRBJ2-1,TRBD1,CASNQRDRFYNEQFF,TGTGCCAGTAACCAAAGGGACAGATTTTACAATGAGCAGTTCTTC